A selection of T cell receptor beta chains follows, all from one sample in a study of blood T cell repertoires in COVID-19. Profiling relied on immunoSEQ multiplex PCR, and the TCRdb table lists in-frame clones only, not all of them. This table holds roughly 100,000 clones, about four fifths found once. Sequencing input: peripheral blood. All receptors come from a woman aged 55-69 years with acute or convalescent COVID-19. CDR3s leave out the opening cysteine and the closing phenylalanine or tryptophan. Each record gives: clone size, J gene, V gene, CDR3 protein. The size entry is marked missing in some rows and otherwise reads once, few, many or a size class.

size: NA; J: TRBJ2-5; V: TRBV3-1/TRBV3-2; CDR3: ASRGAGSETQY
size: NA; J: TRBJ2-1; V: TRBV27; CDR3: ASRQKGTRLSYNEQF
size: NA; J: TRBJ2-7; V: TRBV2; CDR3: ASSTPAGSGRSSYEQY
size: NA; J: TRBJ2-1; V: TRBV4-2; CDR3: ASSQDSRTTEYNEQF
size: NA; J: TRBJ1-5; V: TRBV6-4; CDR3: ASSEPGTEDQPQH
size: once; J: TRBJ1-3; V: TRBV27; CDR3: ASSLDSSGNTIY
size: NA; J: TRBJ2-4; V: TRBV7-8; CDR3: ASSEETLLAKNIQY
size: NA; J: TRBJ1-1; V: TRBV29-1; CDR3: SVSQSSDGGTEAF
size: NA; J: TRBJ2-7; V: TRBV28; CDR3: ASIKAGETSSYEQY
size: once; J: TRBJ2-3; V: TRBV29-1; CDR3: SVDVTDTQY
size: NA; J: TRBJ1-6; V: TRBV25-1; CDR3: ASSGRTGVDNSPLH
size: NA; J: TRBJ2-3; V: TRBV6-4; CDR3: ASSVRAGADTQY
size: NA; J: TRBJ2-7; V: TRBV9; CDR3: ASSVGIAWEYEQY
size: NA; J: TRBJ1-5; V: TRBV5-1; CDR3: ASSPGTGLGQPQH
size: NA; J: TRBJ1-5; V: TRBV12-5; CDR3: ASGLSLRDSGQH
size: NA; J: TRBJ1-2; V: TRBV2; CDR3: ASSEREANYGYT
size: NA; J: TRBJ1-4; V: TRBV27; CDR3: ASSQTRTGLATNEKLF
size: NA; J: TRBJ2-1; V: TRBV6-2/TRBV6-3; CDR3: ASSYSRTSSYNEQF
size: NA; J: TRBJ2-1; V: TRBV11-3; CDR3: ASSPGQVSSYNEQF
size: NA; J: TRBJ2-5; V: TRBV2; CDR3: ASRVDRGETQY
size: NA; J: TRBJ2-1; V: TRBV15; CDR3: ATSRDSSGANEQF
size: NA; J: TRBJ1-1; V: TRBV7-2; CDR3: ASSLDQGAKNTEAF
size: NA; J: TRBJ1-1; V: TRBV5-8; CDR3: ASSPQGAGDTEAF
size: NA; J: TRBJ1-4; V: TRBV30; CDR3: AWSPLGTGREKLF
size: NA; J: TRBJ2-3; V: TRBV5-1; CDR3: ASSLAQGPSTDTQY
size: NA; J: TRBJ2-3; V: TRBV6-5; CDR3: ASSSTSGRTDTQY